This TCR beta chain was identified during a study of radiation and T cells in renal cell carcinoma. Study-wide points: Pretreatment tumor biopsies were lacking, so baseline clonotypes are unknown. In blood, top tumor clones expanded by 2 weeks, shrinking by 4.

The table came from immunoSEQ multiplex PCR; TCRdb's copy has only in-frame clones and leaves some out. The sample records 150,000 to 200,000 clones, about 88% being singletons. The time point here: blood 4 weeks post-SBRT, at nephrectomy. Treatment denoted: 15 Gy SBRT to primary tumor, nephrectomy 4 weeks later. Nephrectomy followed 15 Gy stereotactic body radiation by 4 weeks. After SBRT, blood was collected at 2 and 4 weeks, plus baseline. As for this clone: No antigen is known for it.

Per the germline V gene, CDR1 is SGHVS and CDR2 is FNYEAQ. There are 15 residues in the CDR3. Trimming took 0 bases from V and 8 from J; bases not matched to a gene: 8. This TCR came from a woman aged 50 to 65 with renal cell carcinoma. This sequence joins TRBV7-6 and TRBJ1-2; 8 nucleotides agree with TRBD1. Sequences were derived from blood, sampled from a patient whose treatment included radiotherapy and nephrectomy. The CDR3 loop is CASSLAPSGGGGYTF. In DNA, the CDR3 is TGTGCCAGCAGCTTAGCTCCCTCAGGGGGCGGAGGCTACACCTTC.